These 20 T cell receptor beta chains were all obtained from the same sample, sequenced in a study of T-cell memory formation after mild COVID-19 (dated by TCRdb to about 2021). Libraries were prepared through 5' RACE. Sequencing used an Illumina NovaSeq 6000. TCRdb passed the public sequencing reads through fastp at Q25 and MiXCR, retaining productive beta sequences. Every distinct CDR3 protein forms one entry, paired with its most common genes and DNA. The sample table holds about 360,000 distinct CDR3 sequences, of which 13% to 15% were seen once. Of the sample, around 22% is held by the ten largest clones. The sequenced sample was PBMCs or a T cell subset sorted from them (not recorded which). These receptors came from a man aged 18 to 35 who had mild COVID-19 (a few samples of this study predate the infection). The sample titles of this study are shuffled in the database, so cell type and time point are left out; the donor was told from shared clones.

In this sample, this clonotype turned up a few times. The V and J genes are TRBV7-2 and TRBJ2-7, with 12 bases aligning to TRBD2. This CDR3 is 15 amino acids long. Germline trimming cut 4 bases from V and 2 bases from J; bases unmatched to any gene: 3. From germline, CDR1 is SGHTA and CDR2 FQGNSA. CDR3 amino acids: CASSSLAGGPYEQYF. Here the CDR3 DNA reads TGTGCCAGCAGCTCCCTAGCGGGGGGGCCCTACGAGCAGTACTTC.

Ten or more counts support this clonotype. The chain links TRBV5-1 to TRBJ2-1; a weak D match, TRBD1 (5 bases). Germline-derived CDR1 and CDR2 are SGHRS and YFSETQ. This CDR3 is 13 amino acids long. Trimming took off 4 bases at V and 7 bases at J, with 12 bases between the two ends. The CDR3 region has the DNA TGCGCCAGCAGCGAAGGGGAAATAAATGAGCAGTTCTTC. This translates into CASSEGEINEQFF.

Only a few counts were recorded for this clonotype. This chain uses TRBV12-3 or TRBV12-4 with TRBJ2-5, with a possible D match to TRBD2 (6 bases). The CDR3 has 13 amino acids. V gave up 6 bases and J gave up 4 bases, with 12 bases separating them. DNA of the CDR3: TGTGCCAGCAGACCGACTAGGGGAGAGACCCAGTACTTC. It yields the protein CASRPTRGETQYF.

The genes are TRBV7-9 and TRBJ1-5; the D gene is possibly TRBD1 (6 bases). The germline V and J ends were trimmed by 1 base and 0 bases, with 16 bases remaining between them. The germline gives CDR1 SEHNR, CDR2 FQNEAQ (reference sequence). CDR3 length: 18 residues. The CDR3 is CASSLEGGTLYSNQPQHF. The CDR3 DNA sequence: TGTGCCAGCAGCTTAGAGGGGGGAACCCTTTATAGCAATCAGCCCCAGCATTTT.

The sample holds a few counts of this clonotype. The genes are TRBV7-2 and TRBJ2-3, with no clear D. The length of the CDR3 is 16 residues. V lost 5 bases and J lost 0, with 15 bases in between. In germline, CDR1 is SGHTA, CDR2 FQGNSA. The CDR3 here is CASSPREVSSTDTQYF. Written as DNA, the CDR3 is TGTGCCAGCAGCCCGAGAGAGGTGTCTAGCACAGATACGCAGTATTTT.

The rearrangement joins TRBV5-4 to TRBJ2-3; TRBD2 aligns across 9 bases. The CDR3 extends over 16 amino acids. The germline V gene has CDR1 SGHNT and CDR2 YYREEE (reference sequence). The J segment lost 2 bases and the V segment lost 9 bases, leaving 13 bases of the junction unmatched. CDR3 region: CATSSSGLAYTDTQYF. CDR3 nucleotides: TGTGCCACCTCGTCTAGCGGACTAGCGTACACAGATACGCAGTATTTT.

The chain has TRBV13 and TRBJ2-7; D possibly corresponds to TRBD2 (5 bases). The CDR3 runs to 15 residues. CDR1 is PRHDT and CDR2 is FYEKMQ in the germline V gene (reference sequence). Trimming pared 6 bases from V and 6 bases from J, leaving 21 bases between. CDR3: CASRISGVREGEQYF. As DNA, the CDR3 is TGTGCCAGCAGGATCTCCGGGGTCCGAGAGGGCGAGCAGTACTTC.

This chain uses TRBV7-2 with TRBJ1-2; the match to TRBD1 covers 11 bases. Germline CDR1 and CDR2: SGHTA and FQGNSA. CDR3 size: 14 residues. V lost 6 bases and J lost 6; bases outside the gene matches: 6. The CDR3 nucleotides read TGTGCCAGCAGGGGGACAGGGGGGATCCATGGCTACACCTTC. Translating gives CASRGTGGIHGYTF.

The rearrangement uses TRBV6-2 or TRBV6-3 and TRBJ2-3; the D call may be TRBD1 or TRBD2 (5 bases each). The ends were cut back, 5 bases at V and 4 bases at J, with 25 bases in the middle. CDR1 and CDR2 from the germline V gene are MNHEY and SVGEGT. This CDR3 is 18 amino acids long. The CDR3 loop reads CASSPLEGPVAIADTQYF. CDR3 bases: TGTGCCAGCAGTCCTCTCGAGGGGCCTGTGGCGATCGCAGATACGCAGTATTTT.

This clonotype occurred a few times. J is TRBJ2-5 and V is TRBV4-2; 8 bases map to TRBD1. The CDR3 sequence is 16 residues long. The junction had 7 bases not matched to a gene; V was cut back by 2 bases and J by 2 bases. Germline CDR1 is LGHNA and CDR2 is YNFKEQ. The CDR3 region is CASSQRTGSAQETQYF. The CDR3, as DNA: TGTGCCAGCAGCCAAAGGACAGGGTCCGCTCAAGAGACCCAGTACTTC.

There are a few counts of this clonotype. The chain is built from TRBV27 and TRBJ2-7; a weak D match, TRBD1 (6 bases). Trimming left V 5 bases short and J 6 bases short, with 20 bases between. Germline values: CDR1 MNHEY, CDR2 SMNVEV (reference sequence). The CDR3 length is 15 residues. CDR3 sequence: CASSRQGIFAGEQYF. CDR3 nucleotide sequence: TGTGCCAGCAGTCGTCAGGGGATTTTCGCGGGCGAGCAGTACTTC.

There are many counts of this clonotype. The rearrangement uses TRBV6-2 or TRBV6-3 and TRBJ2-1; D may be TRBD2 (7 bases). Trimming left V 0 bases short and J 4 bases short, with 10 bases between. The CDR3 consists of 15 residues. In germline, CDR1 is MNHEY, CDR2 SVGEGT. The CDR3 DNA reads TGTGCCAGCAGTTACTCGGGGGGGGCATACAATGAGCAGTTCTTC. This encodes CASSYSGGAYNEQFF.

V and J are TRBV7-9 and TRBJ2-2; D is perhaps TRBD2 (5 bases). The germline V and J ends were trimmed by 8 bases and 3 bases, with 19 bases remaining between them. The CDR3 runs to 16 residues. CDR1 SEHNR and CDR2 FQNEAQ come from the germline V gene (reference sequence). CDR3 nucleotide sequence: TGTGCCAGCGTCGGGGTGGACCCGCGGTACACCGGGGAGCTGTTTTTT. It is translated as CASVGVDPRYTGELFF.

This clonotype was detected only a few times. The V and J genes are TRBV15 and TRBJ2-4; D may be TRBD2 (5 bases). The CDR3 sequence is 15 residues long. The germline CDR1 and CDR2 sequences are LNHNV and YYDKDF (reference sequence). Trimming took 0 bases from V and 8 from J, leaving 14 bases between them. The CDR3 loop is CATSRDLRYGDIQYF. The CDR3 DNA reads as TGTGCCACCAGCAGAGATCTGAGATACGGGGACATTCAGTACTTC.

The rearrangement uses TRBV7-2 and TRBJ1-6; D perhaps matches TRBD1 (6 bases). The CDR3 covers 14 residues. Germline V gene lookup returns CDR1 SGHTA and CDR2 FQGNSA. Trimming left V 1 base short and J 10 bases short, with 11 bases between. CDR3 bases: TGTGCCAGCAGCTTAGAATTTGGGGGCTCACCCCTCCACTTT. Translating gives CASSLEFGGSPLHF.

The V gene is TRBV6-2 or TRBV6-3, the J gene TRBJ2-5; D is uncertain. This CDR3 has 14 amino acids. CDR1 and CDR2 (germline): MNHEY, SVGEGT. Trimming left V 5 bases short and J 4 bases short, with 14 bases between. The CDR3 sequence is CASSPNQWRETQYF. CDR3 DNA sequence: TGTGCCAGCAGTCCTAATCAGTGGCGAGAGACCCAGTACTTC.

This clonotype was seen a few times. The gene calls are TRBV28 and TRBJ1-5; TRBD1 is a possible D gene (6 bases). The CDR3 length is 17 residues. V lost 3 bases, J lost 0 bases, and 15 bases lay in between. Germline assignment: CDR1 MDHEN and CDR2 SYDVKM. The CDR3: CASSFRFWTDSNQPQHF. In nucleotides, the CDR3 is TGTGCCAGCAGTTTCCGGTTCTGGACAGATAGCAATCAGCCCCAGCATTTT.

This chain links TRBV5-1 with TRBJ2-5, with 11 bases lining up with TRBD1. CDR1 is SGHRS, CDR2 YFSETQ, per germline. This CDR3 has 16 residues. With V trimmed by 1 base and J by 5 bases, 7 bases remained unmatched. CDR3 amino acids: CASSLSLGQGEETQYF. DNA of the CDR3: TGCGCCAGCAGCTTGAGTCTGGGACAGGGGGAGGAGACCCAGTACTTC.

The chain joins TRBV5-1 to TRBJ1-2; D uncertain. CDR1 and CDR2 (germline): SGHRS, YFSETQ. This CDR3 has 13 residues. V was pared by 4 bases and J by 10 bases, with 17 bases between. The CDR3 bases are TGCGCCAGCAGCACACTAACGGGAGAAACCTACACCTTC. Its protein is CASSTLTGETYTF.

This clonotype was counted between two and nine times. The genes are TRBV6-2 or TRBV6-3 and TRBJ2-3, with a possible D match to TRBD1 (5 bases). Germline lookup yields CDR1 MNHEY and CDR2 SVGEGT. The V end lost 5 bases, the J end lost 2 bases, and 11 bases lay between the germline ends. CDR3 size: 14 residues. The CDR3 DNA reads TGTGCCAGCAGTGCGGACACCCACACAGATACGCAGTATTTT. Translation: CASSADTHTDTQYF.